This TCR beta chain was recorded in a study of regulatory T cells in long-lasting Graves disease. Concerning this clonotype itself: A much bigger clone sits one base away, suggesting this may be a read error.

Arm-PCR of CDR3 regions and iRepertoire HTBI primers were the basis on which TCR beta libraries were built. One entry per CDR3 protein results from TCRdb running MiXCR on the multiplex PCR reads. This sample has 550,000 to 700,000 distinct CDR3 sequences; more than 15% occur once, and the top ten carry around 12%. Time point specified: newly diagnosed GD, antithyroid drugs for less than 3 months. The TCR library was made from RNA that had been extracted from PBMCs in TRIzol. These data were likewise used in another study, on T cells in Graves' hyperthyroidism and ophthalmopathy.

The receptor comes from a man aged 18 to 30 with Graves disease. Sample: peripheral blood mononuclear cells (PBMCs), taken at new diagnosis, from a patient treated with antithyroid drugs.

The chain's CDR3 is CTSSRSKDRGPAVWYF. The CDR3, as DNA: TGCACCAGCAGCAGGTCTAAGGACAGAGGGCCCGCCGTGTGGTACTTC. V is TRBV5-1 and J is TRBJ2-4, with a possible D match to TRBD1 (6 bases). The germline CDR1 and CDR2 sequences are SGHRS and YFSETQ. The CDR3 is 16 amino acids.